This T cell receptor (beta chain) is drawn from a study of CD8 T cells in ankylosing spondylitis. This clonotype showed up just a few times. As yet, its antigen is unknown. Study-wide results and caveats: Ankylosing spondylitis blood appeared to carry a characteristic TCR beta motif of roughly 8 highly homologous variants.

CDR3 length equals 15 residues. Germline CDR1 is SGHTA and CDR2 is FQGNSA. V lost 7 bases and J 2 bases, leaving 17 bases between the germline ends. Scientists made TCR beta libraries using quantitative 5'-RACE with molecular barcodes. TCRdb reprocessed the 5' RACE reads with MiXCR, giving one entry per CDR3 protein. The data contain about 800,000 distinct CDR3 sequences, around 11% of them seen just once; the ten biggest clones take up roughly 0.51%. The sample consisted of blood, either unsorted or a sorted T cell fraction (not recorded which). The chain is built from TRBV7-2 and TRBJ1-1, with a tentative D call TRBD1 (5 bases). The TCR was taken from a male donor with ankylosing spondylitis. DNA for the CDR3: TGTGCCAGCATCTTTGCTTTGGGGCAAAACACTGAAGCTTTCTTT. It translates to CASIFALGQNTEAFF.